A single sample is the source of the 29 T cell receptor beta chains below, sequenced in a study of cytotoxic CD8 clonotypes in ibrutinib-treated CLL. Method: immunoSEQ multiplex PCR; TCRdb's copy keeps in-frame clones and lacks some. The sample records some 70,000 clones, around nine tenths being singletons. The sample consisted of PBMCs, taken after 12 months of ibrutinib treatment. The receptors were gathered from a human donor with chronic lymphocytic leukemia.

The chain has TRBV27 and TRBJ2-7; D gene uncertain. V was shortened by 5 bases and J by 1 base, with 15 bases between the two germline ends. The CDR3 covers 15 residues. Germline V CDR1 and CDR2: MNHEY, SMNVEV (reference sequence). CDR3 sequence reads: CASSTTRPYSYEQYF. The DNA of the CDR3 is TGTGCCAGCAGTACCACTCGTCCCTATTCCTACGAGCAGTACTTC.

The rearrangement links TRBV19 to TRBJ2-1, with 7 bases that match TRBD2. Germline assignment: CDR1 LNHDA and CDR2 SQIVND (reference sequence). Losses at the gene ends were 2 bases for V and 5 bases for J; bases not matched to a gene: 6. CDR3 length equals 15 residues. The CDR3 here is CASSISSGTHNEQFF. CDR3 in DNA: TGTGCCAGTAGTATATCTAGCGGCACCCACAATGAGCAGTTCTTC.

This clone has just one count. The CDR3 region has the DNA TGTGCCAGCAGTTCCCGACAGCTCTCTGGAAACACCATATATTTT. Translating gives CASSSRQLSGNTIYF. This chain joins TRBV27 and TRBJ1-3, with D tentatively TRBD1 (5 bases). Looked up from germline, CDR1 is MNHEY and CDR2 is SMNVEV (reference sequence). V was cut by 4 bases and J by 0 bases, with 10 bases left in between. CDR3 length: 15 amino acids.

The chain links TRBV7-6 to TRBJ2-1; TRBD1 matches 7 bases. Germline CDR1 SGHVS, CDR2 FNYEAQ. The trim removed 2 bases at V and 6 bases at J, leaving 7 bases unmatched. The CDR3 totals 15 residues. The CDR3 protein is CASSLTTGQSNEQFF. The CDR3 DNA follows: TGTGCCAGCAGCTTAACGACAGGGCAGAGCAATGAGCAGTTCTTC.

In DNA, the CDR3 is TGTGCCAGCAGTTACTCGACAGGGTTGAACACTGAAGCTTTCTTT. Its protein product is CASSYSTGLNTEAFF. The V call is TRBV6-5, the J call TRBJ1-1; TRBD1 aligns across 7 bases. The ends lost 0 bases at V and 0 bases at J; junction bases unmatched: 1. CDR1 is MNHEY and CDR2 is SVGAGI in the germline V gene. This CDR3 is 15 amino acids long.

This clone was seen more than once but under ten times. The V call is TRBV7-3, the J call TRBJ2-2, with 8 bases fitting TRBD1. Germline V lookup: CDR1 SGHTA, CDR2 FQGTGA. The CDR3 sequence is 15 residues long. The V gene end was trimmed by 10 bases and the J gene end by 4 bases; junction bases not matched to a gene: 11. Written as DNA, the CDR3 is TGTGCCACCTCACAGGGGGATCGTGTCACCGGGGAGCTGTTTTTT. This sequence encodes CATSQGDRVTGELFF.

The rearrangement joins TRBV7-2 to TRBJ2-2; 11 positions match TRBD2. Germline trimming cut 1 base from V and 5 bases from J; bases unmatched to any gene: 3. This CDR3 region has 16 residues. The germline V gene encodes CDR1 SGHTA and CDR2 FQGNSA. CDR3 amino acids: CASSLGLAGLTGELFF. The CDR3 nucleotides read TGTGCCAGCAGCTTAGGACTAGCGGGATTGACCGGGGAGCTGTTTTTT. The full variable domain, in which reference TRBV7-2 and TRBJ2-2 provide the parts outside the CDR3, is GAGVSQSPSNKVTEKGKDVELRCDPISGHTALYWYRQSLGQGLEFLIYFQGNSAPDKSGLPSDRFSAERTGGSVSTLTIQRTQQEDSAVYLCASSLGLAGLTGELFFGEGSRLTVL.

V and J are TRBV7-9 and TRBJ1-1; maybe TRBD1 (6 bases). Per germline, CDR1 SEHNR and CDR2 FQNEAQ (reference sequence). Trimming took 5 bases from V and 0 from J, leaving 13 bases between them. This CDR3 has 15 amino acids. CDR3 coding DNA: TGTGCCAGCAGCGAGGCAGGACAGCTGAACACTGAAGCTTTCTTT. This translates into CASSEAGQLNTEAFF. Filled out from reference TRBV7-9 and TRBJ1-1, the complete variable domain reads DTGVSQNPRHKITKRGQNVTFRCDPISEHNRLYWYRQTLGQGPEFLTYFQNEAQLEKSRLLSDRFSAERPKGSFSTLEIQRTEQGDSAMYLCASSEAGQLNTEAFFGQGTRLTVV.

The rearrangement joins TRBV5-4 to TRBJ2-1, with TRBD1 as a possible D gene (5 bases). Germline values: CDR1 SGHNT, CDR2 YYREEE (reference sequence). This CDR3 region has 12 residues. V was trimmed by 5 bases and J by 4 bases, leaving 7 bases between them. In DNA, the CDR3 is TGTGCCAGCAGGACAGAGTACAATGAGCAGTTCTTC. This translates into CASRTEYNEQFF.

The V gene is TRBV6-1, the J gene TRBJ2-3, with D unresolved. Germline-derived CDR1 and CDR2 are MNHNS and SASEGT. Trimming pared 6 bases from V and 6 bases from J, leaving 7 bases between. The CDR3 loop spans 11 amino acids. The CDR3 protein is CASRNSDTQYF. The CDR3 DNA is TGTGCCAGCAGGAACAGTGATACGCAGTATTTT.

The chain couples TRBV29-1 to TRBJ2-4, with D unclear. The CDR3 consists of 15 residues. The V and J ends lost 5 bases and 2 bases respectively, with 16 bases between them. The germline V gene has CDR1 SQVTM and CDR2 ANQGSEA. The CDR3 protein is CSVSGGKSTKNIQYF. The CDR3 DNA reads TGCAGCGTTTCGGGTGGTAAATCCACCAAAAACATTCAGTACTTC.

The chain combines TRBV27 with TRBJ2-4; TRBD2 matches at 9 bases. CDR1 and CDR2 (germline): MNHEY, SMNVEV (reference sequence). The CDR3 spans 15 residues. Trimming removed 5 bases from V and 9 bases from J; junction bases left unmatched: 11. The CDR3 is CASSDSGRGYVIQYF. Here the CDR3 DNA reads TGTGCCAGCAGTGATAGCGGGAGAGGGTATGTCATTCAGTACTTC.

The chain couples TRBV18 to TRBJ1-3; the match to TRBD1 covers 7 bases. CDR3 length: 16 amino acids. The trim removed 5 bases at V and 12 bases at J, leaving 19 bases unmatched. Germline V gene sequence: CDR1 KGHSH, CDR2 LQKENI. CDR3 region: CASSTPDGTDGTGIYF. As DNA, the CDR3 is TGTGCCAGCTCAACCCCGGACGGGACAGACGGAACAGGCATATATTTT.

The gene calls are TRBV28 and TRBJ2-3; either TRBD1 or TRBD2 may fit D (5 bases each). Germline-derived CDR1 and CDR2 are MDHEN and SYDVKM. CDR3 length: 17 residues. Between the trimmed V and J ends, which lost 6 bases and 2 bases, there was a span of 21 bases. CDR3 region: CASRTPFWGRHTDTQYF. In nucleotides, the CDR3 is TGTGCCAGCAGGACCCCCTTTTGGGGGAGACACACAGATACGCAGTATTTT.

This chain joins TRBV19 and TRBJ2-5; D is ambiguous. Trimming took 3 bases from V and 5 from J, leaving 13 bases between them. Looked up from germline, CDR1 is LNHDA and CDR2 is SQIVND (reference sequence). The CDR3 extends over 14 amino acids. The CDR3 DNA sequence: TGTGCCAGTAGTATGATATCCAGCACGGAGACCCAGTACTTC. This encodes CASSMISSTETQYF.

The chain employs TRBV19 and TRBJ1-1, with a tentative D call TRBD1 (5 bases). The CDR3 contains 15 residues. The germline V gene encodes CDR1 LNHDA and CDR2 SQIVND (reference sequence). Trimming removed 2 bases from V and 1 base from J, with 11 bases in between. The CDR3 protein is CASSIRGLTNTEAFF. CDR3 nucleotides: TGTGCCAGTAGTATAAGGGGCCTAACGAACACTGAAGCTTTCTTT. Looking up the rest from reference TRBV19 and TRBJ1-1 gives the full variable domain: DGGITQSPKYLFRKEGQNVTLSCEQNLNHDAMYWYRQDPGQGLRLIYYSQIVNDFQKGDIAEGYSVSREKKESFPLTVTSAQKNPTAFYLCASSIRGLTNTEAFFGQGTRLTVV.

CDR3 region: CSATGGPVGTEAFF. The CDR3 DNA sequence: TGCAGCGCCACAGGGGGCCCCGTGGGCACTGAAGCTTTCTTT. J is TRBJ1-1 and V is TRBV29-1, with 9 bases identical to TRBD1. J gave up 4 bases and V 7 bases, and 10 bases lay outside the gene matches. The CDR3 consists of 14 residues. The germline CDR1 and CDR2 sequences are SQVTM and ANQGSEA.

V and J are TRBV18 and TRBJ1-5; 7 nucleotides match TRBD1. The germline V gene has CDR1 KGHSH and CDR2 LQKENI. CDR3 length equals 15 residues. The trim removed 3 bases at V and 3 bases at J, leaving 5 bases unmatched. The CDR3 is CASSPTGVANQPQHF. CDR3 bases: TGTGCCAGCTCACCTACAGGGGTCGCCAATCAGCCCCAGCATTTT.

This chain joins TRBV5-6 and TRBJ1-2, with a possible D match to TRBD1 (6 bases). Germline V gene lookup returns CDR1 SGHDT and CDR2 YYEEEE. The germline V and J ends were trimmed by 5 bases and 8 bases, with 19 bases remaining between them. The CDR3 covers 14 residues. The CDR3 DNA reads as TGTGCCAGCAGGCCCCAAACAGGGTTCGGGGGCTACACCTTC. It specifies CASRPQTGFGGYTF.

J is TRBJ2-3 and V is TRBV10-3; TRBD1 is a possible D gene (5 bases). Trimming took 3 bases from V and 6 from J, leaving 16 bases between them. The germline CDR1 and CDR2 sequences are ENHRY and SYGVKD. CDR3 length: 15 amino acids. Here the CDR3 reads CAISDRGGQSDTQYF. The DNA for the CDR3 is TGTGCCATCAGTGATAGGGGTGGCCAGTCGGATACGCAGTATTTT.

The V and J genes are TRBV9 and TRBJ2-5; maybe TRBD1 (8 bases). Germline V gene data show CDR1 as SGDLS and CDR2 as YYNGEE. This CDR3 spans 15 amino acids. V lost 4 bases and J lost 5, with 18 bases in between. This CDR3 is CASSQGAGEWETQYF. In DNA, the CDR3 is TGTGCCAGCAGCCAGGGGGCGGGAGAGTGGGAGACCCAGTACTTC. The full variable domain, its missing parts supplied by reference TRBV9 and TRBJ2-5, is DSGVTQTPKHLITATGQRVTLRCSPRSGDLSVYWYQQSLDQGLQFLIQYYNGEERAKGNILERFSAQQFPDLHSELNLSSLELGDSALYFCASSQGAGEWETQYFGPGTRLLVL.

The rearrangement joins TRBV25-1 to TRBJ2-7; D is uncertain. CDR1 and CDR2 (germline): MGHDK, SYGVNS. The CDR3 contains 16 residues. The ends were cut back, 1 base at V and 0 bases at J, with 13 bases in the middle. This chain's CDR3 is CASSESGGKSSYEQYF. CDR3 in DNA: TGTGCCAGCAGTGAATCGGGCGGAAAATCCTCCTACGAGCAGTACTTC.

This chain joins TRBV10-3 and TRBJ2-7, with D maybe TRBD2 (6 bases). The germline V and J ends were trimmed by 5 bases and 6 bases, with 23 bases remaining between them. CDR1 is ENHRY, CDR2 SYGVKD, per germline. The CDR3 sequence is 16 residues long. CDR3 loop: CAISPPTAGWVGEQYF. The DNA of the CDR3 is TGTGCCATCAGTCCCCCTACGGCGGGATGGGTTGGCGAGCAGTACTTC.

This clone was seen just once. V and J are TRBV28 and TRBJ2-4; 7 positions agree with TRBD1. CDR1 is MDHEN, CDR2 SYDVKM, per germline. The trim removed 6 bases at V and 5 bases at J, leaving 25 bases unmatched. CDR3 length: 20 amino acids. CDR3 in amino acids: CASRPALGTASFNSQNIQYF. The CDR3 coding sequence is TGTGCCAGCAGACCAGCTCTCGGGACAGCTAGCTTTAATAGCCAAAACATTCAGTACTTC.

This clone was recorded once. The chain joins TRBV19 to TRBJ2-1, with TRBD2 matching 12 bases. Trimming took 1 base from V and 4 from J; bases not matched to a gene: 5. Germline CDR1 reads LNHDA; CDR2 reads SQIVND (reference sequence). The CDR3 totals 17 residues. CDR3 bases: TGTGCCAGTAGTATAGGTGGACTAGCGGGAATTTACAATGAGCAGTTCTTC. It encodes CASSIGGLAGIYNEQFF.

The CDR3 nucleotides read TGTGCCATCACCGACTCTAGTGGGTCGGGGCGGACTGAAGCTTTCTTT. Protein product: CAITDSSGSGRTEAFF. This sequence joins TRBV10-3 and TRBJ1-1; perhaps TRBD1 as D (5 bases). Germline CDR1 reads ENHRY; CDR2 reads SYGVKD. Trimming removed 7 bases at V and 5 bases at J, with 23 bases between. This CDR3 is 16 amino acids long.

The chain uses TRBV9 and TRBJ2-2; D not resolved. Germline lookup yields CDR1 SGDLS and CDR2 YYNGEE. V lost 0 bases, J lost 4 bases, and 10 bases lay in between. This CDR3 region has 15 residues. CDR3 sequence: CASSVGDGGTGELFF. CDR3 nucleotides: TGTGCCAGCAGCGTAGGGGATGGCGGCACCGGGGAGCTGTTTTTT.

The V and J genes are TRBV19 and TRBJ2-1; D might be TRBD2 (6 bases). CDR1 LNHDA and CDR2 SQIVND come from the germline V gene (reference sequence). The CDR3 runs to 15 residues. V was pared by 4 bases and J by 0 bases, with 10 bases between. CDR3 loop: CASSNSGGSYNEQFF. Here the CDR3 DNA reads TGTGCCAGTAGTAATAGCGGAGGCTCCTACAATGAGCAGTTCTTC. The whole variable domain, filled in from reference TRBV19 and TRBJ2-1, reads DGGITQSPKYLFRKEGQNVTLSCEQNLNHDAMYWYRQDPGQGLRLIYYSQIVNDFQKGDIAEGYSVSREKKESFPLTVTSAQKNPTAFYLCASSNSGGSYNEQFFGPGTRLTVL.

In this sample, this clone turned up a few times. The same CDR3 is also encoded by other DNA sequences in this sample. CDR3 DNA sequence: TGTGCCAGCAGCCCAAGACAGGGATACAATCAGCCCCAGCATTTT. Protein sequence: CASSPRQGYNQPQHF. The chain carries TRBV7-6 and TRBJ1-5; TRBD1 matches 7 bases. The V gene's germline CDR1 is SGHVS and CDR2 FNYEAQ. This CDR3 has 15 amino acids. The junction had 7 bases not matched to a gene; V was cut back by 5 bases and J by 3 bases.